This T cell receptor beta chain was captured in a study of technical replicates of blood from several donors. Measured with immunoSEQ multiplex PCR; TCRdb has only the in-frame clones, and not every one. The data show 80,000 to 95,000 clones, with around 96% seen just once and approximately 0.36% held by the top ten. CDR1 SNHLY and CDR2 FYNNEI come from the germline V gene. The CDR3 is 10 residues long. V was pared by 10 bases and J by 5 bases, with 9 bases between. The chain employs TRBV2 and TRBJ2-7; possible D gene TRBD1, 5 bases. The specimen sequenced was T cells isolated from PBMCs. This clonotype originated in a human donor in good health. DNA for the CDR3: TGTGCCACGCAGGGCGACGAGCAGTACTTC. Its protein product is CATQGDEQYF.